This TCR beta chain was recovered during a study of blood T cell repertoires in COVID-19. Overall study context: COVID-19 samples collected from the United States, Italy and Spain covered acute and convalescent phases. PBMCs, B-cell-depleted T cells, or T cells were the source of the cDNA or gDNA that made up the material.

The repertoire was sequenced with immunoSEQ multiplex PCR; TCRdb's copy has only in-frame clones and lacks some. The sample contains 150,000 to 200,000 clones, roughly 81% of which appear only once. The germline V and J ends were trimmed by 0 bases and 2 bases, with 14 bases remaining between them. This CDR3 comprises 18 residues. Looked up from germline, CDR1 is MGHRA and CDR2 is YSYEKL. The sequence came from a man aged 40-55 years with acute or convalescent COVID-19. The V gene is TRBV4-1, the J gene TRBJ2-6, with a tentative D call TRBD1 (5 bases). Sequencing was performed on peripheral blood. The DNA of the CDR3 is TGCGCCAGCAGCCAAGATAGTCAGGTGGGGCCTGGGGCCAACGTCCTGACTTTC. It encodes CASSQDSQVGPGANVLTF.